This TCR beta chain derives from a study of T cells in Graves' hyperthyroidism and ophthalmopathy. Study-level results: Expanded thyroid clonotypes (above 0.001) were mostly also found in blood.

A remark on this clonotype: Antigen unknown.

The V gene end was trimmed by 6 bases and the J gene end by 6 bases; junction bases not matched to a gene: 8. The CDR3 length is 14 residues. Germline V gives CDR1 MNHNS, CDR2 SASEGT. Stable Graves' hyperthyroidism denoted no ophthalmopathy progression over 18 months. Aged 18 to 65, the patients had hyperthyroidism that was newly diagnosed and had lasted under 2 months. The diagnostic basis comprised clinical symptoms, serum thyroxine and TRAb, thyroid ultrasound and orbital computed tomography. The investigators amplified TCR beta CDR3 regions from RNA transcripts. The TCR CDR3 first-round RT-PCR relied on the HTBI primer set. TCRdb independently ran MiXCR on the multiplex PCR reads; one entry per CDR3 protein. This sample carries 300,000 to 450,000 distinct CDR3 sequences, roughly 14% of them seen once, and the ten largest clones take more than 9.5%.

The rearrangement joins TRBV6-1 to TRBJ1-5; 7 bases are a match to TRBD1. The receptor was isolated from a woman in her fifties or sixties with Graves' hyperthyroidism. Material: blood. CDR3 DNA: TGTGCCAGCAGCCTAACAGGGGTAGGTCAGCCCCAGCATTTT. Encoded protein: CASSLTGVGQPQHF.